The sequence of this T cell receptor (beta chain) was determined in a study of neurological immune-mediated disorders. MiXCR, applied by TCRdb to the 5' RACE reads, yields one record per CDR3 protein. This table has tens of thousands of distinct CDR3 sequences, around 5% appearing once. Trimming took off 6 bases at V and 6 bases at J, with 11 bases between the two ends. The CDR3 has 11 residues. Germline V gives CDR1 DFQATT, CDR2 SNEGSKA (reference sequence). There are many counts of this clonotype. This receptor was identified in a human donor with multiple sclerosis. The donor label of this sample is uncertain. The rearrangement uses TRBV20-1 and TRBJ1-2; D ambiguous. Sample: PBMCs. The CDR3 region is CSARRADGYTF. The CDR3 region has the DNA TGCAGTGCCCGACGGGCCGATGGCTACACCTTC.